The 20 T cell receptor beta chains presented below share a single source sample, sequenced in a study of PD-1 blockade in classical Hodgkin lymphoma. Time point described: cycle 4 day 1 (C4D1), after 5 to 7 weeks of nivolumab. Every patient experienced relapse after autologous stem cell transplantation, and brentuximab vedotin exposure varied. Data came from immunoSEQ multiplex PCR; TCRdb stores just in-frame clones and leaves some out. The repertoire includes fewer than 45,000 clones, roughly 70% of them detected once, and 3% to 3.5% sits in the top ten. This sample comprised peripheral blood mononuclear cells (PBMCs), obtained before the fourth cycle of nivolumab. Receptors were obtained from a human donor with classical Hodgkin lymphoma.

In regard to this clone: The sample holds other DNA sequences that translate to the same CDR3. J is TRBJ2-5 and V is TRBV30, with 11 bases lining up with TRBD1. The closer fit of TRBJ2-7 to the DNA end suggests the J call may be wrong. Looked up from germline, CDR1 is GTSNPN and CDR2 is SVGIG (reference sequence). This CDR3 contains 14 residues. CDR3 in amino acids: CAWSVGTGGYEQYF. The CDR3 nucleotides are TGTGCCTGGAGTGTGGGGACAGGGGGCTACGAGCAGTACTTC.

The chain carries TRBV29-1 and TRBJ2-2; D may be TRBD1 (6 bases). The CDR3 has 15 residues. Per the germline V gene, CDR1 is SQVTM and CDR2 is ANQGSEA. V shed 5 bases and J shed 0 bases, with 13 bases lying between them. CDR3 protein: CSVLPRGTNTGELFF. The DNA for the CDR3 is TGCAGCGTTCTACCCAGGGGAACGAACACCGGGGAGCTGTTTTTT.

The chain is built from TRBV19 and TRBJ2-7; TRBD1 matches 7 bases. Germline assignment: CDR1 LNHDA and CDR2 SQIVND (reference sequence). The CDR3 runs to 15 residues. Losses at the gene ends were 0 bases for V and 1 base for J; bases not matched to a gene: 3. CDR3 residues: CASSIEVGQSYEQYF. For the CDR3, the DNA is TGTGCCAGTAGTATAGAAGTGGGACAGTCCTACGAGCAGTACTTC.

This chain uses TRBV6-6 with TRBJ1-6; 9 bases agree with TRBD1. The CDR3 covers 12 residues. Germline V gene data show CDR1 as MNHNY and CDR2 as SVGAGI (reference sequence). The ends lost 11 bases at V and 11 bases at J; junction bases unmatched: 7. The CDR3 sequence: CASRTGDPPLHF. CDR3 sequence (DNA): TGTGCCTCAAGGACAGGGGATCCACCCCTCCACTTT.

This clone was counted only a few times. This chain joins TRBV4-2 and TRBJ1-1; D gene unclear. Trimming cost V 0 bases and J 10 bases, with 15 bases left between them. Germline V gives CDR1 LGHNA, CDR2 YNFKEQ. The CDR3 is 14 amino acids. DNA of the CDR3: TGTGCCAGCAGCCAAGAGGAGGAGTTCCTAGGAGCTTTCTTT. As protein: CASSQEEEFLGAFF.

This clone has just one count. The rearrangement links TRBV4-3 to TRBJ1-3, with D perhaps TRBD1 (6 bases). The ends were cut back, 3 bases at V and 0 bases at J, with 12 bases in the middle. CDR3 length: 16 residues. The germline CDR1 and CDR2 sequences are LGHNA and YSLEER. CDR3 sequence: CASSHDTGNSGNTIYF. The CDR3 DNA reads TGCGCCAGCAGCCATGATACAGGGAACTCTGGAAACACCATATATTTT.

This clone was seen a handful of times. This chain links TRBV28 with TRBJ2-7, with D possibly being TRBD1 or TRBD2 (5 bases each). Trimming removed 6 bases at V and 2 bases at J, with 11 bases between. This CDR3 region has 13 residues. Germline assignment: CDR1 MDHEN and CDR2 SYDVKM. The CDR3 region is CASRGAGPYEQYF. CDR3 coding DNA: TGTGCCAGCAGGGGAGCAGGGCCCTACGAGCAGTACTTC.

The chain joins TRBV11-3 to TRBJ2-5; 11 bases line up with TRBD2. The CDR3 extends over 17 amino acids. With V trimmed by 0 bases and J by 4 bases, 7 bases remained unmatched. Per the germline V gene, CDR1 is SGHNT and CDR2 is YENEEA. The CDR3 is CASSLESLAGGGETQYF. CDR3 coding DNA: TGTGCCAGCAGCTTAGAGTCCCTAGCGGGGGGAGGAGAGACCCAGTACTTC.

This clone was detected only once. The chain employs TRBV4-1 and TRBJ2-3; tentative D call: TRBD2 (5 bases). V lost 1 base and J lost 2, with 7 bases in between. This CDR3 has 14 residues. Germline assignment: CDR1 MGHRA and CDR2 YSYEKL. The CDR3 bases are TGCGCCAGCAGCCAAGTCGGGAACACAGATACGCAGTATTTT. Its protein is CASSQVGNTDTQYF.

As concerns this clone: Within the sample, other DNA sequences also encode this same CDR3. The chain recombines TRBV7-2 with TRBJ2-7, with D unclear. The CDR3 is 14 amino acids. The V gene lost 0 bases and the J gene lost 0 bases, with 6 bases spanning the gap. Germline CDR1 SGHTA, CDR2 FQGNSA. The CDR3 loop reads CASSLARSSYEQYF. In DNA form, the CDR3 reads TGTGCCAGCAGCTTAGCTAGGAGCTCCTACGAGCAGTACTTC.

The genes are TRBV4-3 and TRBJ1-2, with D unclear. The CDR3 is 16 amino acids. The ends were cut back, 0 bases at V and 5 bases at J, with 16 bases in the middle. In germline, CDR1 is LGHNA, CDR2 YSLEER. The CDR3: CASSQDLQAVLYGYTF. CDR3 coding DNA: TGCGCCAGCAGCCAAGATCTGCAGGCCGTACTTTATGGCTACACCTTC.

The chain couples TRBV20-1 to TRBJ2-1; D remains ambiguous. V shed 2 bases and J shed 12 bases, with 8 bases lying between them. There are 10 residues in the CDR3. Germline V lookup: CDR1 DFQATT, CDR2 SNEGSKA (reference sequence). Here the CDR3 reads CSARTEGQFF. CDR3 nucleotides: TGCAGTGCTAGAACTGAAGGGCAGTTCTTC.

The CDR3: CAWNLGLTYEQYF. The CDR3 nucleotides are TGTGCCTGGAATCTGGGTCTAACCTACGAGCAGTACTTC. The V call is TRBV30, the J call TRBJ2-7; D is unclear. The length of the CDR3 is 13 residues. Germline V CDR1 and CDR2: GTSNPN, SVGIG (reference sequence). The V gene lost 4 bases and the J gene lost 2 bases, with 12 bases spanning the gap.

V usage is TRBV7-3 and J usage is TRBJ2-7, with D perhaps TRBD1 (6 bases). Germline CDR1 reads SGHTA; CDR2 reads FQGTGA. There are 15 residues in the CDR3. V was cut by 2 bases and J by 5 bases, with 16 bases left in between. CDR3 protein: CASSLGRGQIHEQYF. The CDR3 bases are TGTGCCAGCAGCTTAGGCAGGGGCCAGATTCACGAGCAGTACTTC.

J is TRBJ2-1 and V is TRBV5-1; D unresolved. V gave up 4 bases and J gave up 0 bases, with 11 bases separating them. There are 15 residues in the CDR3. Looked up from germline, CDR1 is SGHRS and CDR2 is YFSETQ. The CDR3 here is CASSIGSSSYNEQFF. The CDR3 nucleotides are TGCGCCAGCAGCATCGGGTCAAGCTCCTACAATGAGCAGTTCTTC.

The chain is built from TRBV28 and TRBJ2-2; possible D gene TRBD2, 6 bases. The V gene's germline CDR1 is MDHEN and CDR2 SYDVKM. V was shortened by 4 bases and J by 1 base, with 13 bases between the two germline ends. This CDR3 region has 16 residues. In DNA, the CDR3 is TGTGCCAGCAGTTCCCCTCCTAGCGAGAACACCGGGGAGCTGTTTTTT. Translation: CASSSPPSENTGELFF.

The CDR3 reads CASSRDRDAGELFF. CDR3 bases: TGCGCCAGCAGCCGGGACAGGGACGCCGGGGAGCTGTTTTTT. V usage is TRBV5-1 and J usage is TRBJ2-2, with 9 nucleotides matching TRBD1. Trimming took 4 bases from V and 6 from J; bases not matched to a gene: 4. There are 14 residues in the CDR3. In germline, CDR1 is SGHRS, CDR2 YFSETQ.

The rearrangement uses TRBV5-6 and TRBJ1-4, with TRBD1 as a possible D gene (6 bases). CDR1 and CDR2 from the germline V gene are SGHDT and YYEEEE. CDR3 length: 16 amino acids. The germline V and J ends were trimmed by 4 bases and 7 bases, with 20 bases remaining between them. The CDR3 loop is CASSQEGGGLSEKLFF. CDR3 sequence (DNA): TGTGCCAGCAGCCAAGAGGGTGGGGGGCTCAGTGAAAAACTGTTTTTT.

CDR3 sequence reads: CASSRGQYEKLFF. The CDR3, as DNA: TGTGCCAGCAGCCGCGGACAATATGAAAAACTGTTTTTT. The rearrangement uses TRBV28 and TRBJ1-4; D is perhaps TRBD1 (5 bases). V gave up 6 bases and J gave up 6 bases, with 11 bases separating them. Per germline, CDR1 MDHEN and CDR2 SYDVKM. The CDR3 is made up of 13 amino acids.

This clone turned up a few times. The V call is TRBV7-2, the J call TRBJ2-1, with 9 bases aligning to TRBD2. V was clipped by 4 bases and J by 12 bases; unmatched bases: 7. The CDR3 is 13 amino acids. Per germline, CDR1 SGHTA and CDR2 FQGNSA. The CDR3: CASSWGLAEGQFF. Here the CDR3 DNA reads TGTGCCAGCAGCTGGGGACTAGCCGAGGGGCAGTTCTTC.